The 20 T cell receptor beta chains presented below share a single source sample, sequenced in a study of blood T cells in healthy people across ages. A second PCR, run for about 7 to 11 cycles, used a sample-barcoded 5' primer plus a J-beta primer mix. Each CDR3 protein gets one entry after TCRdb re-called the 5' RACE reads with MiXCR. The sample holds about a million distinct CDR3 sequences, 51% seen once. Sequencing was done on a sample of blood. The origin of the receptors is a woman in her sixties in good health.

V and J are TRBV4-1 and TRBJ2-1, with TRBD2 matching 11 bases. The J call is uncertain, as TRBJ2-7 better fits the DNA end. The length of the CDR3 is 17 residues. CDR1 and CDR2 (germline): MGHRA, YSYEKL. CDR3 residues: CASSQVAGGISYNEQYF. As DNA, the CDR3 is TGCGCCAGCAGCCAAGTAGCGGGAGGGATCTCCTACAATGAGCAGTACTTC.

This clonotype was picked up a small number of times. This rearrangement joins TRBV9 to TRBJ2-7, with a possible D match to TRBD2 (5 bases). Trimming took off 0 bases at V and 2 bases at J, with 15 bases between the two ends. The length of the CDR3 is 16 residues. CDR1 is SGDLS and CDR2 is YYNGEE in the germline V gene. CDR3 sequence reads: CASSVGVRDRTYEQYF. The CDR3 region has the DNA TGTGCCAGCAGCGTAGGGGTACGGGATAGAACCTACGAGCAGTACTTC.

The chain uses TRBV7-9 and TRBJ2-4, with D possibly TRBD2 on 5 matching bases. CDR1 is SEHNR and CDR2 is FQNEAQ in the germline V gene (reference sequence). CDR3 length: 15 residues. Trimming took 0 bases from V and 13 from J, leaving 19 bases between them. The CDR3 DNA is TGTGCCAGCAGCTTAGCCTTACTAGGGCTCAATGAGCAGTACTTC. This encodes CASSLALLGLNEQYF.

J is TRBJ2-2 and V is TRBV20-1; 12 bases agree with TRBD1. Trimming cost V 5 bases and J 3 bases; bases outside gene matches: 4. Germline values: CDR1 DFQATT, CDR2 SNEGSKA (reference sequence). This CDR3 is built from 15 residues. CDR3 sequence: CSAWDRGHDTGELFF. The DNA for the CDR3 is TGCAGTGCTTGGGACAGGGGGCATGACACCGGGGAGCTGTTTTTT.

This clonotype was observed a few times. This chain connects TRBV5-1 to TRBJ2-1; TRBD2 matches 11 bases. Germline V gene data show CDR1 as SGHRS and CDR2 as YFSETQ. The V and J ends lost 4 bases and 3 bases, in that order; junction bases with no gene match: 18. There are 20 residues in the CDR3. The CDR3 region has the DNA TGCGCCAGCAGCCCCCGCGGGACAGACTCACTAGCGGGGGACTACAATGAGCAGTTCTTC. Protein sequence: CASSPRGTDSLAGDYNEQFF.

This clonotype was found a few times. V is TRBV7-2 and J is TRBJ1-2, with TRBD1 as a possible D gene (6 bases). Trimming took 6 bases from V and 1 from J, leaving 15 bases between them. Per the germline V gene, CDR1 is SGHTA and CDR2 is FQGNSA. The CDR3 has 15 residues. The CDR3 spells CASSHREGGNYGYTF. The CDR3 DNA sequence: TGTGCCAGCAGTCATAGGGAAGGGGGTAACTATGGCTACACCTTC.

The chain combines TRBV3-1 with TRBJ2-4; tentatively, D is TRBD2 (5 bases). V lost 4 bases, J lost 4 bases, and 14 bases lay in between. CDR3 length equals 15 residues. The germline gives CDR1 LGHDT, CDR2 YNNKEL (reference sequence). For the CDR3, the DNA is TGTGCCAGCAGCCGCGCGGAGCGGCCAAAAAACATTCAGTACTTC. This translates into CASSRAERPKNIQYF.

The rearrangement links TRBV5-1 to TRBJ2-1, with D perhaps given as TRBD1 or TRBD2 (6 bases each). There are 15 residues in the CDR3. The V end lost 1 base, the J end lost 7 bases, and 15 bases lay between the germline ends. Germline V gives CDR1 SGHRS, CDR2 YFSETQ. CDR3 DNA sequence: TGCGCCAGCAGCTTGAACGACGGGGGCCCAAATGAGCAGTTCTTC. Encoded protein: CASSLNDGGPNEQFF.

V gene TRBV5-1 combines with J gene TRBJ2-7, with 7 bases matching TRBD1. V lost 3 bases to trimming and J lost 3 bases; unmatched junction nucleotides: 6. The CDR3 consists of 14 residues. Per the germline V gene, CDR1 is SGHRS and CDR2 is YFSETQ. The CDR3 coding sequence is TGCGCCAGCAGCTCGGGGACAGACTTCTACGAGCAGTACTTC. Translated, it gives CASSSGTDFYEQYF.

This chain links TRBV4-3 with TRBJ2-3; D is undetermined. Germline loops: CDR1 LGHNA, CDR2 YSLEER. This CDR3 comprises 14 residues. The V gene lost 3 bases and the J gene lost 2 bases, with 9 bases spanning the gap. Here the CDR3 reads CASSQDSITDTQYF. Written as DNA, the CDR3 is TGCGCCAGCAGCCAGGATAGTATCACAGATACGCAGTATTTT.

This clonotype was picked up a small number of times. The chain links TRBV29-1 to TRBJ2-5, with 13 bases aligning to TRBD2. The length of the CDR3 is 14 residues. The V gene's germline CDR1 is SQVTM and CDR2 ANQGSEA. The V gene end was trimmed by 4 bases and the J gene end by 4 bases; junction bases not matched to a gene: 3. The CDR3 region is CSVAGLAGSETQYF. The CDR3, as DNA: TGCAGCGTTGCGGGACTAGCGGGATCAGAGACCCAGTACTTC.

V gene TRBV5-1 combines with J gene TRBJ2-7; D not resolved. The CDR3 totals 13 residues. The germline gives CDR1 SGHRS, CDR2 YFSETQ. Trimming stripped 3 bases from V and 3 bases from J, with 10 bases between. CDR3 region: CASSSAPNYEQYF. The CDR3, as DNA: TGCGCCAGCAGCTCCGCCCCCAACTACGAGCAGTACTTC.

V gene TRBV6-2 or TRBV6-3 combines with J gene TRBJ2-7; TRBD2 matches 8 bases. CDR1 is MNHEY and CDR2 is SVGEGT in the germline V gene. The trim removed 8 bases at V and 6 bases at J, leaving 18 bases unmatched. This CDR3 spans 16 amino acids. CDR3 amino acids: CASGTDVAGSGSEQYF. The CDR3 DNA is TGTGCCAGCGGAACCGACGTAGCGGGGAGTGGGTCCGAGCAGTACTTC.

The chain is built from TRBV2 and TRBJ1-2, with 9 bases lining up with TRBD1. The germline gives CDR1 SNHLY, CDR2 FYNNEI. After removal of 6 bases from V and 7 bases from J, the junction contained 12 bases not matched to a gene. The CDR3 sequence is 15 residues long. CDR3 nucleotide sequence: TGTGCCAGCAGCCCACAGGGGGCTCAGAATTCTGGCTACACCTTC. This encodes CASSPQGAQNSGYTF.

The gene calls are TRBV5-6 and TRBJ2-1; 9 bases fit TRBD2. This CDR3 spans 13 amino acids. Germline loops: CDR1 SGHDT, CDR2 YYEEEE. J lost 13 bases, V lost 5 bases, and 10 bases had no gene match. CDR3 nucleotide sequence: TGTGCCAGCAGTTGGGAAATTAGCGGGAGTCAGTTCTTC. This translates into CASSWEISGSQFF.

This chain joins TRBV18 and TRBJ1-2; 9 nucleotides agree with TRBD1. V lost 6 bases to trimming and J lost 8 bases; unmatched junction nucleotides: 13. From germline, CDR1 is KGHSH and CDR2 LQKENI. The CDR3 contains 15 residues. The CDR3 nucleotides are TGTGCCAGCTCCGTCCTCGAGGGACAGGGCGTAGGCTACACCTTC. The encoded protein is CASSVLEGQGVGYTF.

This chain connects TRBV15 to TRBJ2-1; D is perhaps TRBD1 (6 bases). V was clipped by 0 bases and J by 10 bases, with 16 bases between them. CDR1 and CDR2 from the germline V gene are LNHNV and YYDKDF (reference sequence). The CDR3 is 15 residues long. In DNA form, the CDR3 reads TGTGCCACCAGCAGAGATCTCCTCAGGGGACGGGAGCAGTTCTTC. As protein: CATSRDLLRGREQFF.

The J gene is TRBJ2-3, the V gene TRBV29-1; 9 nucleotides match TRBD2. Looked up from germline, CDR1 is SQVTM and CDR2 is ANQGSEA. The CDR3 is 20 residues long. Losses at the gene ends were 7 bases for V and 3 bases for J; bases not matched to a gene: 26. CDR3 protein: CSATITGGWDVTSGTDTQYF. CDR3 in DNA: TGCAGCGCTACCATCACCGGGGGGTGGGATGTTACTAGCGGGACAGATACGCAGTATTTT.

The J gene is TRBJ1-1, the V gene TRBV4-2, with D uncertain. CDR3 length: 15 amino acids. The germline V and J ends were trimmed by 4 bases and 1 base, with 13 bases remaining between them. CDR1 and CDR2 from the germline V gene are LGHNA and YNFKEQ. CDR3 sequence: CASSLQMSANTEAFF. The CDR3, as DNA: TGTGCCAGCAGCCTCCAGATGAGCGCGAACACTGAAGCTTTCTTT.

For this clonotype: An end of the junction differs from the germline gene, which may be a read error. The V call is TRBV15, the J call TRBJ2-1, with 10 bases aligning to TRBD1. CDR3 length: 16 residues. From germline, CDR1 is LNHNV and CDR2 YYDKDF (reference sequence). The CDR3 DNA reads TGTGCCACCAGCATTACCGGGACAGGGGTCTACAATGGGCAGTTCTTC. Translating it yields CATSITGTGVYNGQFF.